This record concerns one T cell receptor beta chain sequence. Antigen: not known. The sample is drawn from a study of cytomegalovirus exposure and HLA in healthy donors. Study background: Of the donors genotyped, 398 in all, 75% to 85% fell in the Caucasian-associated ancestry cluster.

General study results and limits: Within an earlier analysis, most TCR beta V segments proved productive either about 90% or about 30% of the time. One variant, a missense change in DCLRE1C, was linked in a later analysis to TCR beta V- and J-gene trimming. Highly shared sequence variants in one cluster were likely a sequencing artifact.

The ends lost 1 base at V and 6 bases at J; junction bases unmatched: 1. Germline CDR1 reads KGHSH; CDR2 reads LQKENI. The CDR3 has 15 residues. Researchers ran the PCR with 60 Vbeta and 13 Jbeta primers. The assay was immunoSEQ multiplex PCR, and TCRdb's table has in-frame clones only and misses some. The repertoire holds roughly 180,000 clones, with around 75% as singletons. The sequencing input was PBMCs. The origin of this receptor is a female donor in good health and CMV-seronegative. This chain uses TRBV18 with TRBJ2-2; TRBD1 matches 11 bases. In nucleotides, the CDR3 is TGTGCCAGCTCACCACTGGGACAGGGGGCCGGGGAGCTGTTTTTT. Translating it yields CASSPLGQGAGELFF.